This T cell receptor beta chain was observed in a study of T cell changes during pregnancy in multiple sclerosis. The ends were cut back, 3 bases at V and 2 bases at J, with 16 bases in the middle. Germline V lookup: CDR1 LNHDA, CDR2 SQIVND (reference sequence). The CDR3 loop spans 16 amino acids. Data came from immunoSEQ multiplex PCR; TCRdb stores just in-frame clones and leaves some out. Of 80,000 or so clones in the sample, under 95% are singletons; the top ten hold 2.5% to 3%. The chain has TRBV19 and TRBJ1-1; D perhaps matches TRBD1 (6 bases). The source was peripheral blood, collected before pregnancy. The sequence came from a female donor with multiple sclerosis, enrolled in a pregnancy study. For the CDR3, the DNA is TGTGCCAGTAGTATGTGGTCTGTCAGGGGCAACACTGAAGCTTTCTTT. Translation gives CASSMWSVRGNTEAFF.